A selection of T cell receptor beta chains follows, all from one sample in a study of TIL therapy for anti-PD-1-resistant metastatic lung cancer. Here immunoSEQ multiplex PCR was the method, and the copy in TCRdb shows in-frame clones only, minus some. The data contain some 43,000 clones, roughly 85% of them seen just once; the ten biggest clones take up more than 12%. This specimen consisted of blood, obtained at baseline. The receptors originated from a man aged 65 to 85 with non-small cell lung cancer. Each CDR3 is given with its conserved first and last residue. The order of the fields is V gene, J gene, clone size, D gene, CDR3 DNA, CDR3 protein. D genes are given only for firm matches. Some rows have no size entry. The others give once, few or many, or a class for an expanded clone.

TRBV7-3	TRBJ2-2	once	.	TGTGCCAGCAGCTTAAACCGACCGGACACCGGGGAGCTGTTTTTT	CASSLNRPDTGELFF
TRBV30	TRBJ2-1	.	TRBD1	TGCGCCTGGATCCCAGGGGGATACAATGAGCAGTTCTTC	CAWIPGGYNEQFF
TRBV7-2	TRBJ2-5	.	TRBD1	TGTGCCAGCAGCTTATCGGGACAGAGAGAGACCCAGTACTTC	CASSLSGQRETQYF
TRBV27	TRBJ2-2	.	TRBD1	TGTGCCAGCAGTTACGGGGGACAGGGGTCCGGGGAGCTGTTTTTT	CASSYGGQGSGELFF
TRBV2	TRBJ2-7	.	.	TGTGCCAGCAGTCAGGCTACCTACGAGCAGTACTTC	CASSQATYEQYF
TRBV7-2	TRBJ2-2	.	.	TGTGCCAGCAGCTTAAACTGGAACACCGGGGAGCTGTTTTTT	CASSLNWNTGELFF
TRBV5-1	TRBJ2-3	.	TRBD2	TGCGCCAGCAGCTCCGGGACTAGCGGGACCCCAGATACGCAGTATTTT	CASSSGTSGTPDTQYF
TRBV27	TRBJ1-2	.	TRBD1	TGTGCCAGCAGTTTAGACAGGGGAGGCTATGGCTACACCTTC	CASSLDRGGYGYTF
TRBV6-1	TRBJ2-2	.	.	TGTGCCAGCATTGAGGGGCCGGACACCGGGGAGCTGTTTTTT	CASIEGPDTGELFF
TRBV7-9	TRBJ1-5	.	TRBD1	TGTGCCAGCAGCTCCTCGGGACAGGCCAGGAATCAGCCCCAGCATTTT	CASSSSGQARNQPQHF
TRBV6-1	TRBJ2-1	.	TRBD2	TGTGCCAGCAGTGAATTCCGACTAGCGGGAACCCCTGAGCAGTTCTTC	CASSEFRLAGTPEQFF
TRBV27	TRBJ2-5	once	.	TGTGCCAGCAGTTTATCAGGGGTGGTAGAGACCCAGTACTTC	CASSLSGVVETQYF
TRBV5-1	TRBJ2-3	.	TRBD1	TGCGCCAGCAGCCCAATAGACAGGGCAGATACGCAGTATTTT	CASSPIDRADTQYF
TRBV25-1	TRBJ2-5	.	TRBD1	TGTGCCAGCAGTGTCAACAGGGGGCGGGAGACCCAGTACTTC	CASSVNRGRETQYF
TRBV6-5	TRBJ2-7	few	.	TGTGCCAGCAGCACTACTTACGAGCAGTACTTC	CASSTTYEQYF
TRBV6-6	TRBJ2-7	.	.	TGTGCCAGCAGTTACTCGGACTGGGCCTACGAGCAGTACTTC	CASSYSDWAYEQYF
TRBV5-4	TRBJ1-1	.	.	TGTGCCAGCAGCTTATTCTCAGCCACTGAAGCTTTCTTT	CASSLFSATEAFF
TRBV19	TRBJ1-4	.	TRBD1	TGTGCCAGTACCCCGGACAGGGGGAAGGCTAATGAAAAACTGTTTTTT	CASTPDRGKANEKLFF
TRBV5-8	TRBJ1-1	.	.	TGTGCCAGCAGCCGTCCCGGGACGTCCTACAAAGCTTTCTTT	CASSRPGTSYKAFF
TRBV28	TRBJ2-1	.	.	TGTGCCAGCAGTTCGGGCCCTAGCTACAATGAGCAGTTCTTC	CASSSGPSYNEQFF
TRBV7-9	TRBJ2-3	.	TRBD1	TGTGCCAGCAGTCCGGGACAGGGGGGAACAGATACGCAGTATTTT	CASSPGQGGTDTQYF
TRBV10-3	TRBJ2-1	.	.	TGTGCCATCAGTGTTGACGGGACGGCCTACAATGAGCAGTTCTTC	CAISVDGTAYNEQFF
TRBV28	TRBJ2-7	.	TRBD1	TGTGCCAGCAGTGATCCCGGAGACAGGGACGAGCAGTACTTC	CASSDPGDRDEQYF
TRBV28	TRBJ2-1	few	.	TGTGCCAGCAACGAGATGGATCGTGAGCAGTTCTTC	CASNEMDREQFF
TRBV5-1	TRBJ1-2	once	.	TGCGCCAGCAGCTTGGGTCGGCTCTATGGCTACACCTTC	CASSLGRLYGYTF
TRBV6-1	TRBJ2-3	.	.	TGTGCCAGTGAAAAAGATACGCAGTATTTT	CASEKDTQYF
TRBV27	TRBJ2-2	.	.	TGTGCCAGCAGTTTATCGGGCGGGGAGCTGTTTTTT	CASSLSGGELFF
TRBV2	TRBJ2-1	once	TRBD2	TGTGCCAGCAGCCCCACTAGCGGGAGAGGCAATGAGCAGTTCTTC	CASSPTSGRGNEQFF
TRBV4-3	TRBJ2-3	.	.	TGCGCCAGCAGCTTTAGGGGGGCGGGAGCGAGAGATACGCAGTATTTT	CASSFRGAGARDTQYF
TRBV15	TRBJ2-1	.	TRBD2	TGTGCCACCAGCAGATTCCGACTAGCGGGAGGCAATGAGCAGTTCTTC	CATSRFRLAGGNEQFF
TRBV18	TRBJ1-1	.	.	TGTGCCAGCTCACCGGGGGACCCTGAAGCTTTCTTT	CASSPGDPEAFF
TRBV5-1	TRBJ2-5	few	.	TGCGCCAGCAGCTTGGAAGGGAGGAAAGAGACCCAGTACTTC	CASSLEGRKETQYF
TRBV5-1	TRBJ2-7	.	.	TGCGCCAGCAGCCACCGGGACAACCACTACGAGCAGTACTTC	CASSHRDNHYEQYF
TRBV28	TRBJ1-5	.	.	TGTGCCAGCAGTTTACATAGGGACGGCAATCAGCCCCAGCATTTT	CASSLHRDGNQPQHF
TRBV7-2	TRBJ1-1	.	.	TGTGCCAGCGGGAGGGCAAGGAACACTGAAGCTTTCTTT	CASGRARNTEAFF
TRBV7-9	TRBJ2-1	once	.	TGTGCCAGCAGCCCTACAGGGTATCGGGGAAATGAGCAGTTCTTC	CASSPTGYRGNEQFF
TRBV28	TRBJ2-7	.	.	TGTGCCAGCAGTTTGGCCGGAACCTACGAGCAGTACTTC	CASSLAGTYEQYF
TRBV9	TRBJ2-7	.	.	TGTGCCAGCAGCGTAGTCGATAGCTCCTACGAGCAGTACTTC	CASSVVDSSYEQYF
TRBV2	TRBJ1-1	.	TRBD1	TGTGCCAGCAGGACAGGGGAATGGGGAGCTTTCTTT	CASRTGEWGAFF